These 26 T cell receptor beta chains originate from one sample sequenced in a study of T cell responses to AZD1222 COVID-19 vaccine (dated by TCRdb to the early 2020s). The sample's time point label, decoded: baseline before first vaccination. Library creation used the immunoSEQ multiplex PCR assay. This is the immuneACCESS table as TCRdb keeps it, with only in-frame sequences that have V and J called. A part of the clones is gone; compared with another copy, unresolved V genes explain less than half, and the rest is unexplained. The sample profile shows 120,000 or so clones; roughly 90% of them were found once. Together, the top ten hold approximately 3% of the sample. The sample was peripheral blood, taken on day 0 of AZD1222 vaccination. The receptors come from an adult in good health.

The CDR3 sequence: CASSLGQGQFF. In nucleotides, the CDR3 is TGTGCCAGCAGCTTAGGTCAGGGGCAGTTCTTC. This chain uses TRBV7-3 with TRBJ2-1; tentatively, D is TRBD1 (5 bases). The CDR3 totals 11 residues. V lost 2 bases and J 12 bases, leaving 8 bases between the germline ends. Germline V gene sequence: CDR1 SGHTA, CDR2 FQGTGA.

On this clone: An end of the junction differs from the germline gene, which may be a read error. The rearrangement joins TRBV7-9 to TRBJ1-1, with D possibly matching TRBD1 (5 bases). Per germline, CDR1 SEHNR and CDR2 FQNEAQ (reference sequence). The CDR3 runs 12 residues. In nucleotides, the CDR3 is TGTGCCAGCAGCTTAGAGGCAGGGTTTCGTATCTTT. Amino acid sequence: CASSLEAGFRIF.

The genes are TRBV7-8 and TRBJ1-1; D is uncertain. Trimming removed 4 bases at V and 1 base at J, with 10 bases between. The CDR3 is made up of 14 amino acids. CDR1 is SGHVS, CDR2 FQNEAQ, per germline. CDR3 in amino acids: CASSSAEGNTEAFF. The CDR3 bases are TGTGCCAGCAGCTCCGCTGAGGGGAACACTGAAGCTTTCTTT.

The rearrangement joins TRBV6-6 to TRBJ1-5, with 8 bases aligning to TRBD1. The CDR3 has 14 residues. Germline CDR1 MNHNY, CDR2 SVGAGI (reference sequence). The junction had 2 bases not matched to a gene; V was cut back by 6 bases and J by 1 base. The CDR3 protein is CASRTGGSNQPQHF. As DNA, the CDR3 is TGTGCCAGCAGAACAGGGGGGAGCAATCAGCCCCAGCATTTT.

This chain connects TRBV2 to TRBJ2-7, with TRBD2 matching over 8 bases. The CDR3 extends over 15 amino acids. Germline trimming cut 4 bases from V and 5 bases from J; bases unmatched to any gene: 10. Germline-derived CDR1 and CDR2 are SNHLY and FYNNEI. The CDR3 is CASSGVGRARDEQYF. The CDR3 region has the DNA TGTGCCAGCAGTGGGGTCGGGAGGGCCCGGGACGAGCAGTACTTC.

This clone was recorded once. The chain joins TRBV29-1 to TRBJ2-1; 10 nucleotides line up with TRBD2. Per the germline V gene, CDR1 is SQVTM and CDR2 is ANQGSEA. The V gene end was trimmed by 3 bases and the J gene end by 7 bases; junction bases not matched to a gene: 3. This CDR3 is 13 amino acids long. The CDR3 DNA sequence: TGCAGCGTTGAGGGAGCGGGAGGGAATGAGCAGTTCTTC. Translation: CSVEGAGGNEQFF.

This chain uses TRBV15 with TRBJ1-6, with D unresolved. The ends were cut back, 5 bases at V and 9 bases at J, with 17 bases in the middle. Germline CDR1 and CDR2: LNHNV and YYDKDF (reference sequence). This CDR3 region has 15 residues. Here the CDR3 DNA reads TGTGCCACCAGCCTTTTACGCGACATCGGTTCACCCCTCCACTTT. This translates into CATSLLRDIGSPLHF.

The chain links TRBV10-1 to TRBJ1-2; D gene unclear. CDR1 is WNHNN, CDR2 SYGVQD, per germline (reference sequence). The V end lost 3 bases, the J end lost 0 bases, and 14 bases lay between the germline ends. The CDR3 runs 16 residues. In DNA form, the CDR3 reads TGCGCCAGCAGTGATTCGGGGAACCTATCTAACTATGGCTACACCTTC. Residues: CASSDSGNLSNYGYTF.

The CDR3 DNA follows: TGTGCCAGCAGTTCTAGGGACAGGGGGCGCGTTGGGGAAAAACTGTTTTTT. Translating gives CASSSRDRGRVGEKLFF. The V gene is TRBV27, the J gene TRBJ1-4; 12 nucleotides line up with TRBD1. V shed 4 bases and J 8 bases; nucleotides not matched to a gene: 11. The V gene's germline CDR1 is MNHEY and CDR2 SMNVEV (reference sequence). The CDR3 consists of 17 residues.

This clone was seen more than once but under ten times. This chain connects TRBV4-1 to TRBJ2-2, with D possibly being TRBD2 (6 bases). This CDR3 is built from 14 residues. Germline V gene data show CDR1 as MGHRA and CDR2 as YSYEKL. Trimming took off 0 bases at V and 5 bases at J, with 7 bases between the two ends. CDR3: CASSQEGGTGELFF. CDR3 DNA sequence: TGCGCCAGCAGCCAAGAGGGGGGAACCGGGGAGCTGTTTTTT.

This chain joins TRBV7-8 and TRBJ1-4, with TRBD1 matching over 7 bases. Germline V gene data show CDR1 as SGHVS and CDR2 as FQNEAQ. Losses at the gene ends were 5 bases for V and 3 bases for J; bases not matched to a gene: 12. CDR3 size: 17 residues. CDR3 amino acids: CASSLRGGAGPNEKLFF. For the CDR3, the DNA is TGTGCCAGCAGCCTCAGGGGGGGGGCAGGACCTAATGAAAAACTGTTTTTT.

CDR3 bases: TGTGCCAGCAGCCCCACCGTGGGGTCTCTTGGCTACACCTTC. This gives the protein CASSPTVGSLGYTF. This chain uses TRBV14 with TRBJ1-2; D gene uncertain. V gave up 4 bases and J gave up 7 bases, with 16 bases separating them. CDR1 is SGHDN and CDR2 is FVKESK in the germline V gene. This CDR3 has 14 residues.

This chain connects TRBV7-6 to TRBJ2-6, with a possible D match to TRBD1 (5 bases). The CDR3 runs 17 residues. The V gene's germline CDR1 is SGHVS and CDR2 FNYEAQ. V lost 1 base, J lost 4 bases, and 14 bases lay in between. Here the CDR3 DNA reads TGTGCCAGCAGCTTAGGTCAGGGTACCTTCGGGGCCAACGTCCTGACTTTC. It is translated as CASSLGQGTFGANVLTF. The complete variable domain, with remaining parts taken from reference TRBV7-6 and TRBJ2-6, reads GAGVSQSPRYKVTKRGQDVALRCDPISGHVSLYWYRQALGQGPEFLTYFNYEAQQDKSGLPNDRFSAERPEGSISTLTIQRTEQRDSAMYRCASSLGQGTFGANVLTFGAGSRLTVL.

The chain recombines TRBV7-8 with TRBJ1-5; D gene ambiguous. The CDR3 loop spans 13 amino acids. V lost 1 base and J 4 bases, leaving 5 bases between the germline ends. In germline, CDR1 is SGHVS, CDR2 FQNEAQ. CDR3 region: CASSLELNQPQHF. CDR3 sequence (DNA): TGTGCCAGCAGCTTAGAGTTAAATCAGCCCCAGCATTTT.

The chain uses TRBV24-1 and TRBJ2-5; 7 nucleotides align to TRBD2. The CDR3 is made up of 15 amino acids. Germline V gene data show CDR1 as KGHDR and CDR2 as SFDVKD. Losses at the gene ends were 5 bases for V and 5 bases for J; bases not matched to a gene: 10. The CDR3: CATSGLSGGGETQYF. The CDR3 DNA is TGTGCCACCAGTGGCCTCAGCGGCGGGGGTGAGACCCAGTACTTC.

The chain has TRBV5-1 and TRBJ2-2; D is uncertain. Trimming took 0 bases from V and 5 from J, leaving 11 bases between them. Germline CDR1 SGHRS, CDR2 YFSETQ. The CDR3 is 15 residues long. CDR3 DNA: TGCGCCAGCAGCTTGGATGCTCTGCGGACCGGGGAGCTGTTTTTT. Residues: CASSLDALRTGELFF.

The rearrangement uses TRBV10-3 and TRBJ1-2, with D possibly matching TRBD1 (5 bases). This CDR3 is 12 amino acids long. Germline V lookup: CDR1 ENHRY, CDR2 SYGVKD. With 6 bases removed from V and 10 bases from J, the gap between germline ends came to 15 bases. CDR3 nucleotide sequence: TGTGCCATCAGGACAGACGGTCTTGACTACACCTTC. This translates into CAIRTDGLDYTF.

The J gene is TRBJ1-1, the V gene TRBV3-1 (or the pseudogene TRBV3-2), with D unresolved. The CDR3 length is 18 residues. Trimming took off 0 bases at V and 0 bases at J, with 17 bases between the two ends. Germline lookup yields CDR1 LGHDT and CDR2 YNNKEL (reference sequence). The CDR3 region is CASSQDLRSTGMNTEAFF. CDR3 bases: TGTGCCAGCAGCCAAGATCTACGGAGCACGGGTATGAACACTGAAGCTTTCTTT.

The gene calls are TRBV27 and TRBJ2-7, with D possibly called TRBD1 or TRBD2 (5 bases each). The CDR3 is made up of 15 amino acids. With 5 bases removed from V and 3 bases from J, the gap between germline ends came to 17 bases. The V gene's germline CDR1 is MNHEY and CDR2 SMNVEV (reference sequence). CDR3 DNA sequence: TGTGCCAGCAGTCCGAGGTTGGGTGGGGGCTACGAGCAGTACTTC. It translates to CASSPRLGGGYEQYF.

J is TRBJ1-6 and V is TRBV6-5; 7 bases fit TRBD1. The ends lost 5 bases at V and 9 bases at J; junction bases unmatched: 10. The CDR3 runs to 15 residues. From germline, CDR1 is MNHEY and CDR2 SVGAGI. The CDR3 DNA sequence: TGTGCCAGCAGTAACCCCAGGGGGTTTGGTTCACCCCTCCACTTT. This gives the protein CASSNPRGFGSPLHF.

The count of this clone is one. The chain carries TRBV14 and TRBJ2-3; either TRBD1 or TRBD2 may fit D (6 bases each). Trimming removed 4 bases from V and 5 bases from J, with 16 bases in between. The CDR3 length is 15 residues. CDR1 and CDR2 (germline): SGHDN, FVKESK. Here the CDR3 DNA reads TGTGCCAGCAGCCCCCCCCGGGGGCGCGGAGATACGCAGTATTTT. Its protein is CASSPPRGRGDTQYF.

This chain uses TRBV5-1 with TRBJ2-7; D uncertain. V lost 0 bases and J 4 bases, leaving 17 bases between the germline ends. The CDR3 extends over 16 amino acids. The germline CDR1 and CDR2 sequences are SGHRS and YFSETQ. In DNA form, the CDR3 reads TGCGCCAGCAGCTTGGACAGAAGGTATCTCTTGTACGAGCAGTACTTC. This translates into CASSLDRRYLLYEQYF.

This clone has only one observation. The chain couples TRBV10-3 to TRBJ2-7; D perhaps matches TRBD1 (5 bases). The CDR3 consists of 14 residues. Per the germline V gene, CDR1 is ENHRY and CDR2 is SYGVKD. V lost 0 bases, J lost 2 bases, and 8 bases lay in between. CDR3 loop: CAISESGRAYEQYF. CDR3 DNA: TGTGCCATCAGTGAGTCCGGCAGGGCCTACGAGCAGTACTTC.

For this clone: One end of the junction fails to match germline, which may point to a read error. The chain is built from TRBV7-9 and TRBJ1-3; TRBD1 agrees at 8 bases. The CDR3 totals 14 residues. CDR1 is SEHNR, CDR2 FQNEAQ, per germline (reference sequence). The CDR3 DNA reads TGTGCCAGCAGCTCACGCCAGGACAGGGCCTATTCCCCTTTC. It specifies CASSSRQDRAYSPF.

Concerning this clone: Other DNA sequences within the sample encode an identical CDR3. The chain carries TRBV5-1 and TRBJ2-5; D gene unclear. There are 12 residues in the CDR3. Germline CDR1 SGHRS, CDR2 YFSETQ. Trimming removed 0 bases from V and 1 base from J, with 1 base in between. CDR3 in DNA: TGCGCCAGCAGCTTGGTCCAAGAGACCCAGTACTTC. As protein: CASSLVQETQYF.

This rearrangement joins TRBV15 to TRBJ2-1; 7 bases line up with TRBD2. This CDR3 is built from 14 residues. Germline V gene lookup returns CDR1 LNHNV and CDR2 YYDKDF (reference sequence). The junction had 9 bases not matched to a gene; V was cut back by 6 bases and J by 7 bases. DNA for the CDR3: TGTGCCACCAGTCCGGGGCTAGCGGTAAATGAGCAGTTCTTC. This translates into CATSPGLAVNEQFF.